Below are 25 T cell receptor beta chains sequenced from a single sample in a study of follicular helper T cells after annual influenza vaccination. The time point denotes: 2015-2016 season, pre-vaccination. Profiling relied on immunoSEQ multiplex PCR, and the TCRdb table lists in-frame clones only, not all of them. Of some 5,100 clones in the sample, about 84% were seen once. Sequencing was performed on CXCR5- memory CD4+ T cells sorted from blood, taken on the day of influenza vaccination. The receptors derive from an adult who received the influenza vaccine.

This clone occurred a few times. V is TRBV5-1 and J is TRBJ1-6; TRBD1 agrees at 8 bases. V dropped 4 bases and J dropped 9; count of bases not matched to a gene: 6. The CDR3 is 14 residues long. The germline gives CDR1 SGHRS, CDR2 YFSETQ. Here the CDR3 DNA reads TGCGCCAGCAGCCCCGGGACAGGCGGTTCACCCCTCCACTTT. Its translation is CASSPGTGGSPLHF.

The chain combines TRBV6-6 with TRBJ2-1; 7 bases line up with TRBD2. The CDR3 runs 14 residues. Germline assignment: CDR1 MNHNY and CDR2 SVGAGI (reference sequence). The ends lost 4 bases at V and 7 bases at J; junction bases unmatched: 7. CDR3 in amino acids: CASSSGGFRNEQFF. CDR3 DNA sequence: TGTGCCAGCAGTTCGGGGGGTTTTAGGAATGAGCAGTTCTTC.

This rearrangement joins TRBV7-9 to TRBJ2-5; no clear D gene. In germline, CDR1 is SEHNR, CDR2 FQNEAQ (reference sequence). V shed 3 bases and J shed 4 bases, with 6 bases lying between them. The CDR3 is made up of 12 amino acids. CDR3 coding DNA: TGTGCCAGCAGCTTTTCTGGAGAGACCCAGTACTTC. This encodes CASSFSGETQYF.

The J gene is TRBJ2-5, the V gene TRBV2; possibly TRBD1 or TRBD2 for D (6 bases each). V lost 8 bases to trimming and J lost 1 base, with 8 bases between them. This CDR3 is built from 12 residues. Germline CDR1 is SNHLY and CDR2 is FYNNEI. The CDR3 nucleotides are TGTGCCAGCCGGGGGCCCCAAGAGACCCAGTACTTC. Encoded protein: CASRGPQETQYF.

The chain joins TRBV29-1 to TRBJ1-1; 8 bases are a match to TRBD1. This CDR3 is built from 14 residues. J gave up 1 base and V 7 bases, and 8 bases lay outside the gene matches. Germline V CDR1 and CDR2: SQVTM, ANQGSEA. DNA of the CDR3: TGCAGCGCCAGGGCGGGGACAGGGAACACTGAAGCTTTCTTT. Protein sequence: CSARAGTGNTEAFF.

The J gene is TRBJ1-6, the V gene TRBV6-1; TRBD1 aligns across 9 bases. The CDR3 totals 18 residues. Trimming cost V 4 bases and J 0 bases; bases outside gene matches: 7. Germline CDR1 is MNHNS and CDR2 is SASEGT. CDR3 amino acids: CASSVRQGEPSYNSPLHF. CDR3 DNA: TGTGCCAGCAGTGTTAGACAGGGGGAGCCCTCCTATAATTCACCCCTCCACTTT.

CDR3 residues: CASIPGRVGEKLFF. Here the CDR3 DNA reads TGTGCCAGCATCCCGGGGAGGGTTGGGGAAAAACTGTTTTTT. The chain carries TRBV6-6 and TRBJ1-4; D remains unclear. V was shortened by 7 bases and J by 8 bases, with 17 bases between the two germline ends. The germline V gene has CDR1 MNHNY and CDR2 SVGAGI (reference sequence). The CDR3 extends over 14 amino acids.

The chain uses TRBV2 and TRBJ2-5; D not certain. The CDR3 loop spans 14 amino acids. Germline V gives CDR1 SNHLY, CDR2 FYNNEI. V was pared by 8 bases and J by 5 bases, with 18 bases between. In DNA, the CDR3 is TGTGCCAGCCAGACGCAAGGGAACGAGGAGACCCAGTACTTC. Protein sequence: CASQTQGNEETQYF.

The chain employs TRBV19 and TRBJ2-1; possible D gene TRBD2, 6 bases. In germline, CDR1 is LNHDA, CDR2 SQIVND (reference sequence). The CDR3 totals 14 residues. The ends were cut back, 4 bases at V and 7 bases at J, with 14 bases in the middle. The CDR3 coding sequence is TGTGCCAGTAGTACAACCCTAGCGAGTAATGAGCAGTTCTTC. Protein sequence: CASSTTLASNEQFF.

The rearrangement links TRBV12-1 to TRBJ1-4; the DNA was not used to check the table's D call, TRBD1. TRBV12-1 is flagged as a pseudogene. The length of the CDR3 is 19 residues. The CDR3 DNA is TGTGCCAGCCACCCGAACCCCGACAGGGGACCTGCCACTAATGAAAAACTGTTTTTT. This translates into CASHPNPDRGPATNEKLFF.

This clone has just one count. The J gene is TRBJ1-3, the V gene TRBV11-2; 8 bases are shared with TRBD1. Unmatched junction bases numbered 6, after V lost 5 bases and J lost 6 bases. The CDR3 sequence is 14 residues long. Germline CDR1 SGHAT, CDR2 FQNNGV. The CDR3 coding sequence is TGTGCCAGCAGCCCGGACAGGGTTTTAAACACCATATATTTT. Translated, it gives CASSPDRVLNTIYF.

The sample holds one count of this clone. The CDR3 region has the DNA TGTGCCAGCAGCCCGATGGGCTATGGCTACACCTTC. It codes for CASSPMGYGYTF. V usage is TRBV7-2 and J usage is TRBJ1-2; no reliable D call. Germline CDR1 SGHTA, CDR2 FQGNSA. V lost 5 bases and J lost 4, with 8 bases in between. The CDR3 spans 12 residues.

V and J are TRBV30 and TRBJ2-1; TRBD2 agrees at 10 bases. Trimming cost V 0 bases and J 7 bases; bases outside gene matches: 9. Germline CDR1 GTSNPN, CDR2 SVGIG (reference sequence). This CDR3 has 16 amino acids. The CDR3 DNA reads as TGTGCCTGGAGTGTAACCCGCCCTAGCGGGAGAAATGAGCAGTTCTTC. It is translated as CAWSVTRPSGRNEQFF.

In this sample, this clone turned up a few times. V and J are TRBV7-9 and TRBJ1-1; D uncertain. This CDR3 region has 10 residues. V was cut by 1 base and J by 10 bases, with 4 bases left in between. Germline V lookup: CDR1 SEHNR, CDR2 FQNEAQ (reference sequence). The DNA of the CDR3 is TGTGCCAGCAGCTTAGAATCAGCTTTCTTT. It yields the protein CASSLESAFF. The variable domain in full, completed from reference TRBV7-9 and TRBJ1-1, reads DTGVSQNPRHKITKRGQNVTFRCDPISEHNRLYWYRQTLGQGPEFLTYFQNEAQLEKSRLLSDRFSAERPKGSFSTLEIQRTEQGDSAMYLCASSLESAFFGQGTRLTVV.

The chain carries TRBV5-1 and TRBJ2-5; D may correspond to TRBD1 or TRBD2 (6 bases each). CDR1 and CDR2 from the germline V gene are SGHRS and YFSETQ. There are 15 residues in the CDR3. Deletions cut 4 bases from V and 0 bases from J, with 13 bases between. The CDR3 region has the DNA TGCGCCAGCAGCCTCGTAGGGGGGTACCAAGAGACCCAGTACTTC. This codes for CASSLVGGYQETQYF.

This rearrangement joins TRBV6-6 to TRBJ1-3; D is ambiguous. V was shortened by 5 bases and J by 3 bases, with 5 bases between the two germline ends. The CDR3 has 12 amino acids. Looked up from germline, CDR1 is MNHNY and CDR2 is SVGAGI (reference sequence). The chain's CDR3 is CASSESGNTIYF. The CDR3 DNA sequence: TGTGCCAGCAGTGAGAGTGGAAACACCATATATTTT.

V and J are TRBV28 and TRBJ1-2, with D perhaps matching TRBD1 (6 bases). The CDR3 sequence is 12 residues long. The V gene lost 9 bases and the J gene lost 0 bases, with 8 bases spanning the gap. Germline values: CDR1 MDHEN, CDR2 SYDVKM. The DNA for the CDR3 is TGTGCCAGTGGACAGACTAACTATGGCTACACCTTC. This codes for CASGQTNYGYTF.

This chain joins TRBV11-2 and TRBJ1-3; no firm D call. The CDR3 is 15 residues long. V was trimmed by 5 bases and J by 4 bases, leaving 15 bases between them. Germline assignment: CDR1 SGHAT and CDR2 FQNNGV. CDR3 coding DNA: TGTGCCAGCAGCCGCGGCACCGGGCACGGAAACACCATATATTTT. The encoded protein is CASSRGTGHGNTIYF.

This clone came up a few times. CDR3 sequence: CASRSNRGRLYYGYTF. CDR3 in DNA: TGCGCCAGCCGATCGAACAGGGGGCGGTTGTACTATGGCTACACCTTC. The J gene is TRBJ1-2, the V gene TRBV10-1; 9 bases match TRBD1. The CDR3 has 16 residues. Germline V gives CDR1 WNHNN, CDR2 SYGVQD (reference sequence). V lost 8 bases to trimming and J lost 3 bases; unmatched junction nucleotides: 13.

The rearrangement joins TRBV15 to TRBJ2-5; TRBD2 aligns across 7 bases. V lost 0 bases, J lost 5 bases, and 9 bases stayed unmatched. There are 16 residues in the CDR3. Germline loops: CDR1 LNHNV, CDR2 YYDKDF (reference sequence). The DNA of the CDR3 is TGTGCCACCAGCAGAGATTGGGCGGCGGGGGTTGAGACCCAGTACTTC. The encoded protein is CATSRDWAAGVETQYF.

The DNA of the CDR3 is TGTGCCAGCAGTTACCGGACAGGGGGGCAAGAGACCCAGTACTTC. Protein sequence: CASSYRTGGQETQYF. The V gene is TRBV6-6, the J gene TRBJ2-5; the match to TRBD1 covers 10 bases. V dropped 2 bases and J dropped 2; count of bases not matched to a gene: 2. CDR1 is MNHNY and CDR2 is SVGAGI in the germline V gene (reference sequence). This CDR3 is 15 amino acids long.

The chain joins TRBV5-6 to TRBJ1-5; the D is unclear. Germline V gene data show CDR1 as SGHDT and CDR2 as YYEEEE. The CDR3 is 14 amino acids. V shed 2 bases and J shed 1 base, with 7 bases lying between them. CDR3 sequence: CASSFGLSNQPQHF. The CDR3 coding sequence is TGTGCCAGCAGCTTTGGGCTAAGCAATCAGCCCCAGCATTTT.

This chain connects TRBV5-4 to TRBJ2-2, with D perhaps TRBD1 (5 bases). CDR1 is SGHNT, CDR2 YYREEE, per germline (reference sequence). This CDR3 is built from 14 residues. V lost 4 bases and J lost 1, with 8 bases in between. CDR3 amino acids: CASSQGQNTGELFF. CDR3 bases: TGTGCCAGCAGCCAAGGACAGAACACCGGGGAGCTGTTTTTT.

CDR3 in amino acids: CATSGREGNEQYF. The CDR3, as DNA: TGTGCCACCAGCGGCAGGGAAGGGAACGAGCAGTACTTC. V gene TRBV15 combines with J gene TRBJ2-7; a weak D match, TRBD1 (5 bases). The CDR3 runs 13 residues. The germline V and J ends were trimmed by 5 bases and 5 bases, with 13 bases remaining between them. Germline assignment: CDR1 LNHNV and CDR2 YYDKDF (reference sequence).

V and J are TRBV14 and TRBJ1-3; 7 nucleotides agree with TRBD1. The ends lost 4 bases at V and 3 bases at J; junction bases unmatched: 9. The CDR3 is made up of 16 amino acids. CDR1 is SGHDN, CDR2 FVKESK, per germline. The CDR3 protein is CASSRTGQYFGNTIYF. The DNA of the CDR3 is TGTGCCAGCAGCCGAACGGGACAGTATTTTGGAAACACCATATATTTT.